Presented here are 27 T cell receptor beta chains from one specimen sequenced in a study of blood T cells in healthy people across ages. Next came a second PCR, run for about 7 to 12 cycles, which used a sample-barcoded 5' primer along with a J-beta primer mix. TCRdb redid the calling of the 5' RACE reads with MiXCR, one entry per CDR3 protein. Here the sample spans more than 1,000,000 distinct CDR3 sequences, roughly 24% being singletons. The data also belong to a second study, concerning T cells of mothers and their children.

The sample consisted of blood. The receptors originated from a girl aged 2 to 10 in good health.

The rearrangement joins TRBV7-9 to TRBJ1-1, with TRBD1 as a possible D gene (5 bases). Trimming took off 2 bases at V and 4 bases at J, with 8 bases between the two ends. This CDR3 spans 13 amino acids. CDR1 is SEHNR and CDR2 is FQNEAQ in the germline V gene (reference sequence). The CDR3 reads CASSLPGVTEAFF. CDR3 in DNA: TGTGCCAGCAGCTTACCGGGGGTCACTGAAGCTTTCTTT.

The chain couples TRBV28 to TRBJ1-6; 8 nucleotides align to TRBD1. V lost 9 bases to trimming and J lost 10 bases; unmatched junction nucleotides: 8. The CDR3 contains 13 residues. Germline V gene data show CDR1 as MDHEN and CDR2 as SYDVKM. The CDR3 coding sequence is TGTGCCAGTACCGGACAGGGAGACTCACCCCTCCACTTT. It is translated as CASTGQGDSPLHF.

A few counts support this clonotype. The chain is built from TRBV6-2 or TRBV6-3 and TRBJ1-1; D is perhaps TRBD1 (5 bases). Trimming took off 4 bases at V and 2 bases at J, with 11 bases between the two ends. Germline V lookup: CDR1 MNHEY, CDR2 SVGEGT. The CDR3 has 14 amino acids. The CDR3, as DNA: TGTGCCAGCAGTTTTGGACATACTAACACTGAAGCTTTCTTT. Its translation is CASSFGHTNTEAFF.

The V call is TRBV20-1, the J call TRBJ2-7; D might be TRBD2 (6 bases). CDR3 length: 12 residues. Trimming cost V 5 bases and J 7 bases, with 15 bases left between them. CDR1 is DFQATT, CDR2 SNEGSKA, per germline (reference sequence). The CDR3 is CSAPGVSGEQYF. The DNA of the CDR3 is TGCAGTGCTCCGGGGGTCAGTGGGGAGCAGTACTTC.

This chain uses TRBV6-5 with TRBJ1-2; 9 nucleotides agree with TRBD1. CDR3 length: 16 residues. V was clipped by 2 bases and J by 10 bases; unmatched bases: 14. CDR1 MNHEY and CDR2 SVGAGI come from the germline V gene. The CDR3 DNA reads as TGTGCCAGCAGTTACACGGCGGGGGGGACAGGGAATGACTACACCTTC. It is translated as CASSYTAGGTGNDYTF.

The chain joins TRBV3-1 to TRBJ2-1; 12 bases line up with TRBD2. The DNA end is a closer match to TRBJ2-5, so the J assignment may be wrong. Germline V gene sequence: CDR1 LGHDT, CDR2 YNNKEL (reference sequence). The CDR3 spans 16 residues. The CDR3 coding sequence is TGTGCCAGCAGCCCGATCTCTAGCGGGGGGGTTGAGACCCAGTACTTC. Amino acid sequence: CASSPISSGGVETQYF.

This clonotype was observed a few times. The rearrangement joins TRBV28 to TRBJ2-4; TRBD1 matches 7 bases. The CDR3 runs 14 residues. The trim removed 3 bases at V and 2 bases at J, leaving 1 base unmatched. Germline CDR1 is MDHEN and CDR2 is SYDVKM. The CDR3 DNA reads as TGTGCCAGCAGTTTGGGACAGCCCAAAAACATTCAGTACTTC. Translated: CASSLGQPKNIQYF.

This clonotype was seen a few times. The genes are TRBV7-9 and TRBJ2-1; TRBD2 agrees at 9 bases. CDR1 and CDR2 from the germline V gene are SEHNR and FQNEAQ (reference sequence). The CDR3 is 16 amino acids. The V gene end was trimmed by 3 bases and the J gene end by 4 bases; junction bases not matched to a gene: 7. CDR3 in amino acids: CASSFTAGGSYNEQFF. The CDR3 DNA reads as TGTGCCAGCAGCTTCACAGCGGGAGGATCGTACAATGAGCAGTTCTTC.

The CDR3 spells CSARDSLSYNEQFF. The DNA of the CDR3 is TGCAGTGCTAGAGATTCCCTCTCCTACAATGAGCAGTTCTTC. V usage is TRBV20-1 and J usage is TRBJ2-1; D gene unclear. Germline assignment: CDR1 DFQATT and CDR2 SNEGSKA (reference sequence). Trimming took 0 bases from V and 0 from J, leaving 6 bases between them. The CDR3 spans 14 residues.

This CDR3 reads CSVKWSSWVEQYF. The CDR3 nucleotides are TGCAGCGTTAAGTGGTCCTCTTGGGTCGAGCAGTACTTC. The chain joins TRBV29-1 to TRBJ2-7; D unresolved. The CDR3 is 13 residues long. The V end was cut by 5 bases, the J end by 6 bases, with 17 bases between. Germline V gives CDR1 SQVTM, CDR2 ANQGSEA.

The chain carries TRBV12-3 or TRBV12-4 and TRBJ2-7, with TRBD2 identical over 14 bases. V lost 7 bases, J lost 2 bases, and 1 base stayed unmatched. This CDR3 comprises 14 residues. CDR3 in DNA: TGTGCCAGCACGGGACTAGCGGGGGCCTACGAGCAGTACTTC. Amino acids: CASTGLAGAYEQYF.

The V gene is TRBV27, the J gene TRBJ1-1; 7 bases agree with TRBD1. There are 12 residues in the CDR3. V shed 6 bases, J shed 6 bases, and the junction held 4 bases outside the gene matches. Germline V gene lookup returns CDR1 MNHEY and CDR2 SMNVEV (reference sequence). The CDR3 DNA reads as TGTGCCAGCAGGGGAGGGGGCGCTGAAGCTTTCTTT. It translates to CASRGGGAEAFF.

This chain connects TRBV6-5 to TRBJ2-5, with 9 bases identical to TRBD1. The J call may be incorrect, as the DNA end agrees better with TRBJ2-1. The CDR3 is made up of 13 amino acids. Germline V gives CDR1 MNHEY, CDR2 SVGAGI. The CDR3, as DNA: TGTGCCAGCACACAGACAGGGGGTAATGAGCAGTTCTTC. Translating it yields CASTQTGGNEQFF.

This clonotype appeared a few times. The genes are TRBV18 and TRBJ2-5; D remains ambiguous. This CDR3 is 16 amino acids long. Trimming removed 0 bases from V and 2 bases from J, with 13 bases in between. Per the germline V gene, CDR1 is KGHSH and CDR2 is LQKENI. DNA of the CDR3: TGTGCCAGCTCACCACCGAACCGCAAGGAACAAGAGACCCAGTACTTC. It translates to CASSPPNRKEQETQYF.

The DNA for the CDR3 is TGCGCCAGCAGCTTCCATATGAGGTCGACAGGGGGTCGAGATACGCAGTATTTT. Protein product: CASSFHMRSTGGRDTQYF. The chain links TRBV5-1 to TRBJ2-3; 9 positions agree with TRBD1. There are 18 residues in the CDR3. Germline CDR1 is SGHRS and CDR2 is YFSETQ. V trimming: 2 bases; J trimming: 5 bases; junction bases outside the gene matches: 15.

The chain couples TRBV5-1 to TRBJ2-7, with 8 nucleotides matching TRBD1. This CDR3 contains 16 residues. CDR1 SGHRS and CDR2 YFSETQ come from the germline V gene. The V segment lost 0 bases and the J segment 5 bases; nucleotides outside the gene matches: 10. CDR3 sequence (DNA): TGCGCCAGCAGCTTGGAAGGCGGACAGGGTTTGGACGAGCAGTACTTC. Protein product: CASSLEGGQGLDEQYF.

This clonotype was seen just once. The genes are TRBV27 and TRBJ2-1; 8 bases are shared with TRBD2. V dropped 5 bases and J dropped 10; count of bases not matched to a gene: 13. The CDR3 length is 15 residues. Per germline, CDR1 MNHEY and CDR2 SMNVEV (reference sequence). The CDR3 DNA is TGTGCCAGCAGTCCTGGGACTAGACACAATGAGGAGCAGTTCTTC. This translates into CASSPGTRHNEEQFF.

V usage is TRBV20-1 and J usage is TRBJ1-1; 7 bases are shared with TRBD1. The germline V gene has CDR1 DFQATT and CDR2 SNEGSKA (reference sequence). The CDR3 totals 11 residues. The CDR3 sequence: CRPEGAREAFF. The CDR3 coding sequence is TGCCGCCCAGAGGGGGCGCGTGAGGCTTTCTTT.

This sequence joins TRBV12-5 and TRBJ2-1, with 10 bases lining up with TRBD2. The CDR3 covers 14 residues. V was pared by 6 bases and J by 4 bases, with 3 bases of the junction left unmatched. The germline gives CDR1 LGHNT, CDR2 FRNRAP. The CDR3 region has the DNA TGTGCTAGTGGCGGACTAGCGGTTTACAATGAGCAGTTCTTC. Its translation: CASGGLAVYNEQFF.

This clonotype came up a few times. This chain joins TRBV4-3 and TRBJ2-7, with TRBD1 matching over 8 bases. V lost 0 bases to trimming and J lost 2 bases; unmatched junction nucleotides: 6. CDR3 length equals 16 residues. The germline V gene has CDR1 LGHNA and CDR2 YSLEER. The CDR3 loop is CASSQEVSRGPYEQYF. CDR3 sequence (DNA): TGCGCCAGCAGCCAAGAAGTCTCCAGGGGGCCCTACGAGCAGTACTTC.

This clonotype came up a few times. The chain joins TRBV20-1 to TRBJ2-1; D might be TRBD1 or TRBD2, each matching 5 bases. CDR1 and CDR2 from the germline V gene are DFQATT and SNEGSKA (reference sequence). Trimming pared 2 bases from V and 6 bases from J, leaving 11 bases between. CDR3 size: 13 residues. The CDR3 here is CSARRGVSNEQFF. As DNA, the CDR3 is TGCAGTGCTAGAAGAGGGGTAAGCAATGAGCAGTTCTTC.

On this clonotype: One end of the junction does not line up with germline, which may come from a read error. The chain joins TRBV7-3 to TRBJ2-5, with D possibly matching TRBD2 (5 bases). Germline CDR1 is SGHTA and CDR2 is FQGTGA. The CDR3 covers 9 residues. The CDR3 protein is CASSLGIFF. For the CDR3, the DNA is TGTGCCAGCAGCCTCGGGATATTCTTC.

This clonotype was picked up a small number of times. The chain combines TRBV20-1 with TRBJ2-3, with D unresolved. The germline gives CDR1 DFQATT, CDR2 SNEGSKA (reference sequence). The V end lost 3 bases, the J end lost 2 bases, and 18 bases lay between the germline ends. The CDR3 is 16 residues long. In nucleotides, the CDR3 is TGCAGTGCTAGTACTTCTATCCCCGGCAACACAGATACGCAGTATTTT. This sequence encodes CSASTSIPGNTDTQYF.

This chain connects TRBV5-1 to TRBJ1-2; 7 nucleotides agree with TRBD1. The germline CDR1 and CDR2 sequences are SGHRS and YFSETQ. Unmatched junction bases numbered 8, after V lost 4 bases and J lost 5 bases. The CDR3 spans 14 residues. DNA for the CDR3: TGCGCCAGCAGCCGGACCGGGACAGTTTATGGCTACACCTTC. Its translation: CASSRTGTVYGYTF.

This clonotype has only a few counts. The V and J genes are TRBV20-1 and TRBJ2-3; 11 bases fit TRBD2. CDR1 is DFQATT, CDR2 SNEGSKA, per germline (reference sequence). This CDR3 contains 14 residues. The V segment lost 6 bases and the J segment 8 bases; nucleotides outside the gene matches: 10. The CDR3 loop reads CSATLAGGTSTQYF. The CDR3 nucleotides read TGCAGTGCAACTCTAGCGGGGGGAACTAGTACGCAGTATTTT.

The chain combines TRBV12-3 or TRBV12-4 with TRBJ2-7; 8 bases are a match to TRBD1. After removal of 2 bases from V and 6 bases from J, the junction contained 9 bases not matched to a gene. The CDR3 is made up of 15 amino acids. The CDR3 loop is CASSLSGQGGIEQYF. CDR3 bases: TGTGCCAGCAGTTTATCAGGACAGGGAGGAATCGAGCAGTACTTC.

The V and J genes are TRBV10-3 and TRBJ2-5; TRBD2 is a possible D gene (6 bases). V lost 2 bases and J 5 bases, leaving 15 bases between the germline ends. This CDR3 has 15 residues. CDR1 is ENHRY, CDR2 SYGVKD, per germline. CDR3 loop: CAISENDAGRETQYF. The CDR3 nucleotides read TGTGCCATCAGTGAGAATGATGCGGGACGGGAGACCCAGTACTTC.